A selection of T cell receptor beta chains follows, all from one sample in a study of T cells in Graves' hyperthyroidism and ophthalmopathy. TCRdb re-derived calls from the multiplex PCR reads in MiXCR, one entry per CDR3 protein. The repertoire holds more than 500,000 distinct CDR3 sequences, about 16% seen once, with about 31% in the top ten. The sequenced sample was blood. All receptors derive from a woman between 25 and 40 years old with Graves' ophthalmopathy. Both conserved end residues are part of each CDR3.

cdr3_aa | j_call | v_call
CASSSGSLPDTQYF | TRBJ2-3 | TRBV2
CASSQVIRDTQYF | TRBJ2-3 | TRBV3-1
CSATVGGGGDTQYF | TRBJ2-3 | TRBV20-1
CSARQTKVYEQYF | TRBJ2-7 | TRBV20-1
CASSLVQVNQETQYF | TRBJ2-5 | TRBV7-9
CASSLADGTNEQFF | TRBJ2-1 | TRBV7-9
CANSGSRDDEQFF | TRBJ2-1 | TRBV6-1
CASNPKGNGNTIYF | TRBJ1-3 | TRBV6-1
CASSHENEQYF | TRBJ2-7 | TRBV3-1
CASSEGPRELFF | TRBJ2-2 | TRBV5-1
CASSRAGTGGIQYF | TRBJ2-4 | TRBV7-9
CACRGRGYNSPLHF | TRBJ1-6 | TRBV30
CASSLDQGAETQYF | TRBJ2-5 | TRBV7-2
CASSRTGTEAFF | TRBJ1-1 | TRBV3-1
CASSHLTGGKTQYF | TRBJ2-5 | TRBV3-1
CASSLRLGDNEQFF | TRBJ2-1 | TRBV7-2
CASSSDVGGLAYEQYF | TRBJ2-7 | TRBV28
CASSENPFGLAGELFF | TRBJ2-2 | TRBV2
CATHGGFGANVLTF | TRBJ2-6 | TRBV28
CASSPKEGQVNTEAFF | TRBJ1-1 | TRBV18
CASSPRTSGLGNEQFF | TRBJ2-1 | TRBV6-2/TRBV6-3
CASRSDPLRALAKNIQYF | TRBJ2-4 | TRBV28
CASSQVAQGTNYGYTF | TRBJ1-2 | TRBV4-3
CSASRETSGNTDTQYF | TRBJ2-3 | TRBV20-1
CASNLAYGTDNNQPQHF | TRBJ1-5 | TRBV6-1
CASSFTTNYGYTF | TRBJ1-2 | TRBV7-9
CASSPQGAIVEQFF | TRBJ2-1 | TRBV6-2/TRBV6-3
CASSYGEGAYEQYF | TRBJ2-7 | TRBV6-5
CSGAGGTQYF | TRBJ2-3 | TRBV20-1
CASSEWGAYQPQHF | TRBJ1-5 | TRBV25-1
CASSLHFAAGNQPQHF | TRBJ1-5 | TRBV27
CASSLLGGGRQDTQYF | TRBJ2-3 | TRBV7-2
CASSGGQGIGYTF | TRBJ1-2 | TRBV28
CASSPSGSGNTIYF | TRBJ1-3 | TRBV27
CSASSIDRVDQPQHF | TRBJ1-5 | TRBV20-1
CASSSTARKQGYAQYF | TRBJ2-3 | TRBV6-5
CASSVAGETQYF | TRBJ2-5 | TRBV9
CASSFYGGGETQYF | TRBJ2-5 | TRBV12-3/TRBV12-4
CASSPRDRSSYEQYF | TRBJ2-7 | TRBV18
CASSEVLAGSTDTQYF | TRBJ2-3 | TRBV6-1
CASSLTIKETQYF | TRBJ2-5 | TRBV11-2
CASEDGRAFYLRRAKNIQYF | TRBJ2-4 | TRBV28
CASSPWGAYEQYF | TRBJ2-7 | TRBV5-6
CASAGGAGEQYF | TRBJ2-7 | TRBV10-1
CASSSQGIYGYTF | TRBJ1-2 | TRBV7-2
CASSRDLDQPQHF | TRBJ1-5 | TRBV19
CASAHGQGAGVGEKLFF | TRBJ1-4 | TRBV9
CASRMDGSNQPQHF | TRBJ1-5 | TRBV6-2/TRBV6-3
CASSPQGTGGTEQSF | TRBJ2-1 | TRBV7-2
CASMWESDTGELFF | TRBJ2-2 | TRBV19
CASSRGGDYGYTF | TRBJ1-2 | TRBV7-2
CASSLRDREYGYTF | TRBJ1-2 | TRBV7-3
CASNFGQGIDTQYF | TRBJ2-3 | TRBV12-3/TRBV12-4
CASSPWEELFF | TRBJ2-2 | TRBV7-9